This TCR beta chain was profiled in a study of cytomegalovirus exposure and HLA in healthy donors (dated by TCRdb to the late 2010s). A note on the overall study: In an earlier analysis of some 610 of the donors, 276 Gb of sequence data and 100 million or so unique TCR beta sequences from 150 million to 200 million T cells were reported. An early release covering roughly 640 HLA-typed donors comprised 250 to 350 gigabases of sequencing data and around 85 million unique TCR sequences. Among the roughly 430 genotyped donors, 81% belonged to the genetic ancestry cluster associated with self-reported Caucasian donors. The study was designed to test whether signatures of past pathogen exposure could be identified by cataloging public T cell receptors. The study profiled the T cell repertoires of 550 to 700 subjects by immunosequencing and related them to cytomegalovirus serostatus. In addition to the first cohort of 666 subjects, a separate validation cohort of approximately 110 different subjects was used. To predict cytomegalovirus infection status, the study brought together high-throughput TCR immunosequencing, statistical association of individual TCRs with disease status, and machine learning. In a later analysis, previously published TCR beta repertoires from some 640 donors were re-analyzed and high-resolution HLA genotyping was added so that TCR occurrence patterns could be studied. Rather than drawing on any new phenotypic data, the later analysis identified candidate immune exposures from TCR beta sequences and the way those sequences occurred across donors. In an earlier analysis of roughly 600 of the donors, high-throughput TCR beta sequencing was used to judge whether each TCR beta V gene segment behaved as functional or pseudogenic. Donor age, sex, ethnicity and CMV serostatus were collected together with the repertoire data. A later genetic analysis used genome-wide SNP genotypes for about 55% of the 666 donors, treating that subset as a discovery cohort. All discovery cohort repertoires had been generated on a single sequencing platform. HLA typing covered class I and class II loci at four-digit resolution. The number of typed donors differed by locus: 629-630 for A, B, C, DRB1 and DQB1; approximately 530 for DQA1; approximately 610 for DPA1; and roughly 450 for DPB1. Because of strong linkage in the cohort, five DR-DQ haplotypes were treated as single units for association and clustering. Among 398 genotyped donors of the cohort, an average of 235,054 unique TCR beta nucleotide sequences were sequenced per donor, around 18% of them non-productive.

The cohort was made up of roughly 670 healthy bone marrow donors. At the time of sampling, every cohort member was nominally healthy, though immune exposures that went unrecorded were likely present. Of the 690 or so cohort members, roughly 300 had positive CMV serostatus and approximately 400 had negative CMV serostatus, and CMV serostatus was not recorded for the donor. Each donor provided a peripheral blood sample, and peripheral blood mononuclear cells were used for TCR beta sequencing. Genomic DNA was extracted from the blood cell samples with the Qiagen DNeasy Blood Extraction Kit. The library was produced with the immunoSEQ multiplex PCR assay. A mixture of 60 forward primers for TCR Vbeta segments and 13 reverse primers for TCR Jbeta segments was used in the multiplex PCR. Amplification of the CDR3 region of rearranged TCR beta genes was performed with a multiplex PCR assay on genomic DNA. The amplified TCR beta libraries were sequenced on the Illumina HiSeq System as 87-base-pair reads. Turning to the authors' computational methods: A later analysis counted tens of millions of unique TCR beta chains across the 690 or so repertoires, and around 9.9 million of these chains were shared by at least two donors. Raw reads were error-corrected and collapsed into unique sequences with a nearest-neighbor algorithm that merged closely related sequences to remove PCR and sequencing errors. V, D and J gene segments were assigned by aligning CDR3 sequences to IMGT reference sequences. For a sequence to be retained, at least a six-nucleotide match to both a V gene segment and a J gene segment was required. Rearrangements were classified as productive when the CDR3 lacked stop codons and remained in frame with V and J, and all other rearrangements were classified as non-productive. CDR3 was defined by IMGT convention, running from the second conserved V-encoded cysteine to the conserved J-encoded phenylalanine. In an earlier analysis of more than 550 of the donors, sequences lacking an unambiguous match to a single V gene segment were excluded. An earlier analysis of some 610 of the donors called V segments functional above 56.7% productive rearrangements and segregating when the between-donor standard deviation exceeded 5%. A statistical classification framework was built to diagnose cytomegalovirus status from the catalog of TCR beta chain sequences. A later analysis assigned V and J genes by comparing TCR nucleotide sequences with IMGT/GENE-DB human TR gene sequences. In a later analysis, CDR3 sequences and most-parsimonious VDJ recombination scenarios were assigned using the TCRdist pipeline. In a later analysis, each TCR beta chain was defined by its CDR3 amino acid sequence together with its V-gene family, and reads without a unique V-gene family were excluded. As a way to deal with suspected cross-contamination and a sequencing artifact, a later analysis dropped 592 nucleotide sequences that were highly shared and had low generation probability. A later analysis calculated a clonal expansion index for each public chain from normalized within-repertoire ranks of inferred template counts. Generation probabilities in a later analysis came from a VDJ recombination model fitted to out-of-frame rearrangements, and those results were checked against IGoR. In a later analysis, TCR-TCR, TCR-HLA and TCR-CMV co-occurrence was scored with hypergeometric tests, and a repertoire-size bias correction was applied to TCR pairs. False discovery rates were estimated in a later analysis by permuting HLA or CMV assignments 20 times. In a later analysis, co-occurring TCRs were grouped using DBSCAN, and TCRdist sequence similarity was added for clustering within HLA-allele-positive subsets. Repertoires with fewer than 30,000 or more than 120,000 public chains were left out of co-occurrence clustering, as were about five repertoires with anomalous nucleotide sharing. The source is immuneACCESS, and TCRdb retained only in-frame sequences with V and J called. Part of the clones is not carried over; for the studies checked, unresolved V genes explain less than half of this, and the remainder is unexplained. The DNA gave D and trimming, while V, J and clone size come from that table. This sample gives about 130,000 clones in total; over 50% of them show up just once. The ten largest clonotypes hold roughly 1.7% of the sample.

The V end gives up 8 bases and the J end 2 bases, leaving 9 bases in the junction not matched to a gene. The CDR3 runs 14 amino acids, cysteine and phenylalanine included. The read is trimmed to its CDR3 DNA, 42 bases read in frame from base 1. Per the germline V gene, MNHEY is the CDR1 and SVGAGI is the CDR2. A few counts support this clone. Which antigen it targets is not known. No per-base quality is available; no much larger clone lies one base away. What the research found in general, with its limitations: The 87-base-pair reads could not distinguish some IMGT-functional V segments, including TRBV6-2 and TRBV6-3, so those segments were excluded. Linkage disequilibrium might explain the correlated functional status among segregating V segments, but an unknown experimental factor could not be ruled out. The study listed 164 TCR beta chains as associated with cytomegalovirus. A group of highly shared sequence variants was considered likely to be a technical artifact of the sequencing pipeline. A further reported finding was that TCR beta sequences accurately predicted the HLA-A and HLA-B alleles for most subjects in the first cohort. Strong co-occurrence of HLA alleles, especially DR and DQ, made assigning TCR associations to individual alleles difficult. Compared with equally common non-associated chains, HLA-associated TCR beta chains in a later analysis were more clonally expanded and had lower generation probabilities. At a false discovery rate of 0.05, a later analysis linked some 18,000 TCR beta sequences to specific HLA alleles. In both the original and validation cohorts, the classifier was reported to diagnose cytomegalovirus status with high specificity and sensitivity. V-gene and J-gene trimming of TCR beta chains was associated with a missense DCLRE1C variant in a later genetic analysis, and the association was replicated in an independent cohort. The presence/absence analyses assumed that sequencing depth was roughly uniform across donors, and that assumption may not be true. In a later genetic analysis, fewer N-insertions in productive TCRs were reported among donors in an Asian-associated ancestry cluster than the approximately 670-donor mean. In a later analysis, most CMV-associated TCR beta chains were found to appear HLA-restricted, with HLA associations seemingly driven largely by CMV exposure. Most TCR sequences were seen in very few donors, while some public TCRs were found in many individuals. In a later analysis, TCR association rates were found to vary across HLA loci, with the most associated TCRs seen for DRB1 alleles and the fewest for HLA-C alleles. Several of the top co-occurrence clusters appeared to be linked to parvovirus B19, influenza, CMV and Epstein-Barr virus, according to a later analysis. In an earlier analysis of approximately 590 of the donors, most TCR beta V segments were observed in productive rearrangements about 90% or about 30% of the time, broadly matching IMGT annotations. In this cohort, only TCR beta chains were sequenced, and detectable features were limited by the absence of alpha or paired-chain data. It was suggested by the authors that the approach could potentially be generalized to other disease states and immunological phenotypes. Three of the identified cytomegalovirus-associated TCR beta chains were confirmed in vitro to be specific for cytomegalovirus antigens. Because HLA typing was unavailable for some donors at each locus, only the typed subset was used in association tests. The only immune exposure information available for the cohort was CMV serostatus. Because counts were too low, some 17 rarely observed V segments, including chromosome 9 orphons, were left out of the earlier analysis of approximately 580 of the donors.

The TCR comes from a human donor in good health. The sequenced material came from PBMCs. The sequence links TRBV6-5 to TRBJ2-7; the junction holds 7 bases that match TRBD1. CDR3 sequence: CASSYWQGAYEQYF. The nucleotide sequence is TGTGCCAGCTCCTATTGGCAGGGGGCCTACGAGCAGTACTTC.